A single sample gave rise to the 28 T cell receptor beta chains below, sequenced in a study of T cell responses to AZD1222 COVID-19 vaccine (dated by TCRdb to 2020 to 2023). Library preparation employed the immunoSEQ multiplex PCR assay. TCRdb provides this immuneACCESS table in a form limited to in-frame rearrangements. Some clones are lacking; in checked studies, under half of them reflect an unresolved V gene, and why the rest are absent is not known. The sample records some 170,000 clones, 70% to 90% of which are singletons. Jointly, the top ten make up around 1.6% of the sample. The meaning of the sample's time point label: baseline before first vaccination. The sequences come from peripheral blood, collected on day 0 of AZD1222 vaccination. Source of these receptors: an adult in good health.

The chain recombines TRBV2 with TRBJ2-3, with D tentatively TRBD1 or TRBD2 (5 bases each). The germline V and J ends were trimmed by 3 bases and 2 bases, with 12 bases remaining between them. Germline V lookup: CDR1 SNHLY, CDR2 FYNNEI. CDR3 size: 15 residues. The CDR3 reads CASSDRGLDTDTQYF. For the CDR3, the DNA is TGTGCCAGCAGTGACCGGGGCCTCGACACAGATACGCAGTATTTT.

J is TRBJ2-1 and V is TRBV9; maybe TRBD1 (5 bases). CDR1 and CDR2 (germline): SGDLS, YYNGEE. The CDR3 extends over 16 amino acids. V gave up 1 base and J gave up 10 bases, with 21 bases separating them. CDR3: CASSVQGSSRRAEQFF. The CDR3 DNA reads TGTGCCAGCAGCGTACAGGGTTCGTCGAGGAGAGCGGAGCAGTTCTTC.

J is TRBJ1-4 and V is TRBV3-1 (or the pseudogene TRBV3-2), with 7 bases aligning to TRBD1. With V trimmed by 5 bases and J by 4 bases, 7 bases remained unmatched. CDR1 and CDR2 (germline): LGHDT, YNNKEL (reference sequence). The CDR3 spans 15 residues. The CDR3 is CASSSTGADNEKLFF. In DNA form, the CDR3 reads TGTGCCAGCAGCTCTACAGGGGCGGATAATGAAAAACTGTTTTTT.

This chain joins TRBV29-1 and TRBJ2-5; the D is unclear. CDR1 is SQVTM, CDR2 ANQGSEA, per germline. CDR3 size: 12 residues. Trimming removed 5 bases from V and 4 bases from J, with 11 bases in between. CDR3 sequence: CSVLGVRETQYF. The CDR3 DNA reads TGCAGCGTTCTTGGGGTTCGAGAGACCCAGTACTTC.

This clone was observed once. This sequence joins TRBV5-5 and TRBJ2-7; TRBD1 matches at 9 bases. The V and J ends lost 5 bases and 4 bases, in that order; junction bases with no gene match: 7. Germline CDR1 SGHKS, CDR2 YYEKEE (reference sequence). The CDR3 covers 14 residues. DNA for the CDR3: TGTGCCAGCAGAACGGGACAGGGAGTGTACGAGCAGTACTTC. It codes for CASRTGQGVYEQYF.

This chain connects TRBV5-5 to TRBJ2-1, with a weak D call TRBD2 (6 bases). The germline V and J ends were trimmed by 0 bases and 10 bases, with 17 bases remaining between them. This CDR3 contains 15 residues. From germline, CDR1 is SGHKS and CDR2 YYEKEE (reference sequence). The CDR3 sequence is CASSLGRVKIGEQFF. As DNA, the CDR3 is TGTGCCAGCAGCTTGGGGAGGGTGAAGATTGGGGAGCAGTTCTTC.

This clone was picked up one time. The chain joins TRBV3-1 (or the pseudogene TRBV3-2) to TRBJ1-2; 7 positions agree with TRBD1. The CDR3 is 13 residues long. Trimming at V came to 7 bases and at J to 8 bases, leaving 10 bases not matched to a gene. Germline CDR1 is LGHDT and CDR2 is YNNKEL (reference sequence). The CDR3, as DNA: TGTGCCAGCACCCCCAAGGGGGCGGGGGGCTACACCTTC. Protein: CASTPKGAGGYTF.

CDR3 nucleotide sequence: TGCGCCAGCAGCTTGGTAGCTAGCGCGAGCTCCTACAATGAGCAGTTCTTC. As protein: CASSLVASASSYNEQFF. The J gene is TRBJ2-1, the V gene TRBV5-1, with D perhaps TRBD2 (6 bases). Trimming took off 0 bases at V and 0 bases at J, with 13 bases between the two ends. The CDR3 loop spans 17 amino acids. Germline values: CDR1 SGHRS, CDR2 YFSETQ. Full variable domain (remainder filled in from reference TRBV5-1 and TRBJ2-1): KAGVTQTPRYLIKTRGQQVTLSCSPISGHRSVSWYQQTPGQGLQFLFEYFSETQRNKGNFPGRFSGRQFSNSRSEMNVSTLELGDSALYLCASSLVASASSYNEQFFGPGTRLTVL.

A single count supports this clone. The chain links TRBV5-1 to TRBJ1-6; tentative D call: TRBD1 (5 bases). Germline values: CDR1 SGHRS, CDR2 YFSETQ. Trimming removed 0 bases at V and 8 bases at J, with 15 bases between. This CDR3 comprises 16 residues. The CDR3, as DNA: TGCGCCAGCAGCTTGGATGGGGCAGGGAAATATTCACCCCTCCACTTT. Translated: CASSLDGAGKYSPLHF.

The chain uses TRBV19 and TRBJ1-5; D perhaps matches TRBD1 (6 bases). CDR1 and CDR2 (germline): LNHDA, SQIVND (reference sequence). The V and J ends lost 7 bases and 4 bases respectively, with 14 bases between them. This CDR3 spans 14 amino acids. The CDR3 DNA is TGTGCCAGTACCTGGACAGATGGGAATCAGCCCCAGCATTTT. Translation: CASTWTDGNQPQHF.

As DNA, the CDR3 is TGTGCCAGAAGCATAGGACAGGGTCACACCATATATTTT. It encodes CARSIGQGHTIYF. V usage is TRBV5-3 and J usage is TRBJ1-3; 8 bases are shared with TRBD1. TRBV5-3 qualifies as an ORF whose function is uncertain. Trimming at V came to 4 bases and at J to 8 bases, leaving 5 bases not matched to a gene. This CDR3 is 13 amino acids long.

The chain uses TRBV30 and TRBJ1-2; 9 nucleotides align to TRBD1. This CDR3 spans 14 amino acids. Germline CDR1 reads GTSNPN; CDR2 reads SVGIG (reference sequence). With V trimmed by 3 bases and J by 3 bases, 5 bases remained unmatched. CDR3 in DNA: TGTGCCTGGAGCTTCCGGACAGGGGACTATGGCTACACCTTC. As protein: CAWSFRTGDYGYTF.

V usage is TRBV28 and J usage is TRBJ1-5; TRBD1 aligns across 7 bases. Germline CDR1 reads MDHEN; CDR2 reads SYDVKM. Germline trimming cut 3 bases from V and 5 bases from J; bases unmatched to any gene: 4. The CDR3 runs to 14 residues. The CDR3 here is CASSFSTGDQPQHF. The CDR3 DNA sequence: TGTGCCAGCAGTTTCTCCACAGGGGATCAGCCCCAGCATTTT.

This chain links TRBV7-8 with TRBJ2-1, with a possible D match to TRBD2 (6 bases). V lost 5 bases and J lost 9, with 23 bases in between. Germline CDR1 reads SGHVS; CDR2 reads FQNEAQ. The CDR3 is made up of 16 amino acids. The CDR3 DNA is TGTGCCAGCAGCCCCCGGGACTCCCGTCCTACAAGTGAGCAGTTCTTC. This codes for CASSPRDSRPTSEQFF.

The V and J genes are TRBV27 and TRBJ1-1, with D possibly being TRBD1 (5 bases). The CDR3 spans 15 residues. Germline-derived CDR1 and CDR2 are MNHEY and SMNVEV (reference sequence). V was shortened by 8 bases and J by 3 bases, with 19 bases between the two germline ends. Written as DNA, the CDR3 is TGTGCCAGCCGTGCATTGGGGCGCGGGCACACTGAAGCTTTCTTT. Amino acids: CASRALGRGHTEAFF.

This clone was seen just once. The chain combines TRBV6-5 with TRBJ1-5, with 7 bases fitting TRBD1. This CDR3 is 15 amino acids long. V lost 0 bases, J lost 10 bases, and 9 bases stayed unmatched. Looked up from germline, CDR1 is MNHEY and CDR2 is SVGAGI. The CDR3 region is CASSYSGTGELPQHF. CDR3 in DNA: TGTGCCAGCAGTTACTCGGGAACAGGGGAGTTACCCCAGCATTTT.

The V gene is TRBV7-2, the J gene TRBJ2-3; D remains unclear. This CDR3 spans 13 amino acids. CDR1 is SGHTA, CDR2 FQGNSA, per germline. V was trimmed by 5 bases and J by 5 bases, leaving 11 bases between them. The DNA for the CDR3 is TGTGCCAGCAGCCAGAGTAACGGAGATACGCAGTATTTT. Amino acid sequence: CASSQSNGDTQYF.

The chain recombines TRBV19 with TRBJ2-6, with D perhaps matching TRBD2 (6 bases). The V end lost 3 bases, the J end lost 4 bases, and 10 bases lay between the germline ends. The CDR3 covers 15 residues. Per germline, CDR1 LNHDA and CDR2 SQIVND (reference sequence). The CDR3 here is CASSIQGGGANVLTF. CDR3 sequence (DNA): TGTGCCAGTAGTATTCAGGGAGGAGGGGCCAACGTCCTGACTTTC.

In nucleotides, the CDR3 is TGTGCCAGCAGTTACTCGAGGACATTTAACACTGAAGCTTTCTTT. Amino acid sequence: CASSYSRTFNTEAFF. The J gene is TRBJ1-1, the V gene TRBV6-5, with D maybe TRBD1 (5 bases). V was cut by 0 bases and J by 2 bases, with 10 bases left in between. The V gene's germline CDR1 is MNHEY and CDR2 SVGAGI. This CDR3 has 15 residues.

The chain has TRBV29-1 and TRBJ1-3; D is unresolved. This CDR3 is 13 amino acids long. The V and J ends lost 7 bases and 0 bases respectively, with 10 bases between them. The germline V gene has CDR1 SQVTM and CDR2 ANQGSEA. The chain's CDR3 is CSGRLGSGNTIYF. The CDR3 nucleotides are TGCAGCGGACGACTTGGCTCTGGAAACACCATATATTTT.

The rearrangement links TRBV28 to TRBJ2-7, with 10 bases that match TRBD1. Germline V gene sequence: CDR1 MDHEN, CDR2 SYDVKM. The CDR3 has 16 residues. J lost 3 bases, V lost 4 bases, and 9 bases had no gene match. The CDR3 bases are TGTGCCAGCAGTTCTTCCGGGACAGGGGAGGTCTACGAGCAGTACGTC. Protein: CASSSSGTGEVYEQYV.

Points on this clone: Other DNA sequences in this specimen translate into the identical CDR3. The genes are TRBV7-9 and TRBJ1-1; D is possibly TRBD1 (6 bases). Trimming removed 5 bases from V and 0 bases from J, with 13 bases in between. The germline V gene has CDR1 SEHNR and CDR2 FQNEAQ (reference sequence). The CDR3 sequence is 15 residues long. The CDR3 coding sequence is TGTGCCAGCAGCCTAGGGGGACCGATGAACACTGAAGCTTTCTTT. Protein sequence: CASSLGGPMNTEAFF.

This chain links TRBV28 with TRBJ2-1; 7 nucleotides match TRBD2. Germline trimming cut 6 bases from V and 2 bases from J; bases unmatched to any gene: 4. The CDR3 totals 14 residues. The germline V gene has CDR1 MDHEN and CDR2 SYDVKM. In nucleotides, the CDR3 is TGTGCCAGCAGGAACAGCGGGACCTACAATGAGCAGTTCTTC. Its translation: CASRNSGTYNEQFF.

This chain links TRBV4-3 with TRBJ2-3; 7 nucleotides align to TRBD1. The V gene end was trimmed by 4 bases and the J gene end by 1 base; junction bases not matched to a gene: 5. This CDR3 contains 15 residues. Germline lookup yields CDR1 LGHNA and CDR2 YSLEER. CDR3 in amino acids: CASSLRGQGTDTQYF. Here the CDR3 DNA reads TGCGCCAGCAGCCTAAGGGGGCAGGGCACAGATACGCAGTATTTT.

Turning to this clone: Other DNA sequences in this specimen translate into the identical CDR3. This sequence joins TRBV12-3 or TRBV12-4 and TRBJ1-5; no reliable D call. Trimming shortened V by 3 bases and J by 4 bases, and 4 bases separated the two germline ends. CDR3 size: 12 residues. Here the CDR3 DNA reads TGTGCCAGCAGTTTTGGGAATCAGCCCCAGCATTTT. This gives the protein CASSFGNQPQHF.

The gene calls are TRBV2 and TRBJ1-5; no definite D call. The CDR3 spans 12 residues. V lost 7 bases to trimming and J lost 8 bases, with 12 bases between them. CDR1 SNHLY and CDR2 FYNNEI come from the germline V gene. CDR3 coding DNA: TGTGCCAGCAACCGGGAGAGGGAGCCCCAGCATTTT. This gives the protein CASNREREPQHF.

V gene TRBV6-5 combines with J gene TRBJ1-5, with a tentative D call TRBD1 (5 bases). CDR1 and CDR2 from the germline V gene are MNHEY and SVGAGI. The CDR3 consists of 15 residues. Trimming left V 0 bases short and J 5 bases short, with 11 bases between. DNA of the CDR3: TGTGCCAGCAGTTACTCGAGGGGTGCCCATCAGCCCCAGCATTTT. Protein product: CASSYSRGAHQPQHF.

The V and J genes are TRBV5-8 and TRBJ2-5, with TRBD2 matching over 7 bases. The germline V gene encodes CDR1 SGHTS and CDR2 YDEGEE. With V trimmed by 0 bases and J by 4 bases, 9 bases remained unmatched. The length of the CDR3 is 16 residues. CDR3 nucleotides: TGTGCCAGCAGCTTGGGAAGTGCGGGGGTTGGAGAGACCCAGTACTTC. This sequence encodes CASSLGSAGVGETQYF.